This TCR beta chain originates from a study of a mutant IDH1 vaccine in newly diagnosed glioma (TCRdb year 2021). Describing the broader study: Of the approximately 30 treated patients, approximately 62% were male and about 40% were female, and a mean age of approximately 40 years was recorded. For exploratory analyses, longitudinal TCRB deep sequencing was carried out in roughly 23 treated patients wherever samples were available. Peripheral blood samples were drawn at six visits, namely V03 (baseline), V05, V07, V10, V12 and V13. Before enrollment, patients had received standard therapy of radiotherapy alone, temozolomide alone, or radiochemotherapy with temozolomide; most received the combination. Summary of the overall study and its limitations: Selection of PBMC samples for TCRB deep sequencing was based on availability. Immune responses induced by the vaccine were seen in 93.3% of patients across multiple MHC alleles. Changes in the top peripheral T cell clonotypes picked up by TCRB sequencing did not appear to be linked to pseudoprogression. The authors noted that analyses of patient blood samples could not be reproduced because of sample limitations.

The time point label, as the study defines it: baseline, week 1 (first vaccination visit). The treatment or condition label here, explained by the study, means: pre-vaccination baseline after standard-of-care therapy. All donors had newly diagnosed IDH1-mutant astrocytomas of WHO grade 3 or 4 that showed loss of nuclear ATRX. The samples were drawn from NOA16, a multicentre, single-arm, open-label phase I trial in Germany that tested a mutant IDH1 peptide vaccine in humans for the first time. Blood drawn at visit V03 was used as the baseline sample for immunogenicity testing. The DNeasy Blood and Tissue Kit was used to extract genomic DNA from EDTA blood for TCRB sequencing. With respect to this clone: No cognate antigen has been identified for it. There are no base qualities to consult, and no much larger clone falls within one base.

Its CDR3 holds 15 amino acids, cysteine through phenylalanine. Of the read, only the CDR3 DNA is kept; its 45 bases are in frame from base 1. CDR1 and CDR2 were assigned from the germline V gene as SGHAT and FQNNGV. V and J lose 4 bases and 2 bases, and a span of 14 bases separates them. Library method: the immunoSEQ multiplex PCR assay. The hsTCRB Kit was used according to the manufacturer's protocol to amplify rearranged TCR beta chain sequences. TCRB libraries were sequenced on an Illumina MiSeq. In the original analysis: Demultiplexing, trimming and gene mapping were performed with the kit vendor's proprietary platform. The table was pulled from immuneACCESS by TCRdb, which kept in-frame rearrangements only. Such tables lose some clones; where checked, under half of the loss comes from unresolved V genes, and the rest has no known cause. V, J and clone size are those of that table, while D and trimming were read from the DNA. The sample yields tens of thousands of clones; roughly 93% were counted once. Roughly 1.3% of the sample rests with the top ten.

The receptor was derived from a man aged 35-49 years with glioma. The rearranged segments are TRBV11-2 and TRBJ1-1; confidence is insufficient to name the D gene. This specimen consisted of PBMCs, obtained from a glioma patient treated with radiotherapy, temozolomide or both. The CDR3: CASSSLRRPNTEAFF. The sequenced DNA: TGTGCCAGCAGCTCCCTCCGGCGGCCTAACACTGAAGCTTTCTTT.